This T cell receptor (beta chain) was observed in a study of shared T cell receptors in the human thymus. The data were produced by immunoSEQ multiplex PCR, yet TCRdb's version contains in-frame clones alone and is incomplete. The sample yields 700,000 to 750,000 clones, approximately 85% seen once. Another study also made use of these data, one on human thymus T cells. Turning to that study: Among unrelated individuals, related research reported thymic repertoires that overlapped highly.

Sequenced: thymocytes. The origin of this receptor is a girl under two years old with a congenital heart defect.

In DNA form, the CDR3 reads TGTGCCAGCAGCTCTCCGGACAGGGGATGGGGTGAGCAGTTCTTC. It specifies CASSSPDRGWGEQFF. The chain combines TRBV7-9 with TRBJ2-1; 9 positions match TRBD1. Germline lookup yields CDR1 SEHNR and CDR2 FQNEAQ (reference sequence). The J segment lost 9 bases and the V segment lost 4 bases, leaving 10 bases of the junction unmatched. The CDR3 spans 15 residues.